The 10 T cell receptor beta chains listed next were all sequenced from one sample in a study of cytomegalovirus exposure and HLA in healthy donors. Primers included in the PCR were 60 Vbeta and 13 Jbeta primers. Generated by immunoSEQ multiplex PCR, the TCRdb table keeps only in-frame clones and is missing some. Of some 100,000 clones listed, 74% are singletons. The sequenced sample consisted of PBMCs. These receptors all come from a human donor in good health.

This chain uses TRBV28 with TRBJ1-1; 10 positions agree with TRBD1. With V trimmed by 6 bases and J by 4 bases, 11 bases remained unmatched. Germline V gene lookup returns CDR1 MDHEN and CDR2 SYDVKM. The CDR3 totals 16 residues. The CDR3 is CASSSTDRGLGTEAFF. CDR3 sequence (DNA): TGTGCCAGCAGCTCCACTGACAGGGGGCTGGGCACTGAAGCTTTCTTT.

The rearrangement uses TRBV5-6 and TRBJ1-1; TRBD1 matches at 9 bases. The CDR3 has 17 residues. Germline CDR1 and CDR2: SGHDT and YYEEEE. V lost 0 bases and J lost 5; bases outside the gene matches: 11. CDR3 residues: CASSLDRRTGAGTEAFF. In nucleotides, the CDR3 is TGTGCCAGCAGCTTGGACCGCCGGACAGGGGCGGGTACTGAAGCTTTCTTT.

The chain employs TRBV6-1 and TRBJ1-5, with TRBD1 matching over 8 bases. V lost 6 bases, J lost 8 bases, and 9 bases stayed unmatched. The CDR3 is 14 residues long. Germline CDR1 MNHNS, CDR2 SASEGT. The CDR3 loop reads CASRPTGGREPQHF. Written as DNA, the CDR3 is TGTGCCAGCAGGCCCACAGGGGGAAGGGAGCCCCAGCATTTT.

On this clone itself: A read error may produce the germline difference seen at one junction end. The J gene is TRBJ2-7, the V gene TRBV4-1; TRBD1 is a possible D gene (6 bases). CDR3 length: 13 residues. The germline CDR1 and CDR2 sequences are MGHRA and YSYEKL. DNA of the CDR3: TGCGCCAGCAGCCCGCTGGAAACGGGACATCACCCCTTC. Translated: CASSPLETGHHPF.

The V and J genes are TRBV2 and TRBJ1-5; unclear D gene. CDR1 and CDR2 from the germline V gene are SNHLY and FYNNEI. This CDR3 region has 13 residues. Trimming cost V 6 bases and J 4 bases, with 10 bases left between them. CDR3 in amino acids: CASRKVENQPQHF. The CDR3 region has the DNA TGTGCCAGCAGGAAAGTAGAGAATCAGCCCCAGCATTTT.

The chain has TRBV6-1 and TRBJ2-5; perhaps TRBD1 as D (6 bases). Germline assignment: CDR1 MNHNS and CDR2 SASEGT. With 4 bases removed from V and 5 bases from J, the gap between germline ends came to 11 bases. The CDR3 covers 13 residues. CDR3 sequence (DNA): TGTGCCAGCAGTGGGGTCCAGGGGGAGACCCAGTACTTC. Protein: CASSGVQGETQYF.

Here the CDR3 DNA reads TGTGCCAGCAGTTACGACAGGGTTTCCTATAATTCACCCCTCCACTTT. It codes for CASSYDRVSYNSPLHF. The chain is built from TRBV6-5 and TRBJ1-6; 7 bases line up with TRBD1. The germline V gene encodes CDR1 MNHEY and CDR2 SVGAGI. This CDR3 spans 16 amino acids. V lost 2 bases, J lost 1 base, and 2 bases stayed unmatched.

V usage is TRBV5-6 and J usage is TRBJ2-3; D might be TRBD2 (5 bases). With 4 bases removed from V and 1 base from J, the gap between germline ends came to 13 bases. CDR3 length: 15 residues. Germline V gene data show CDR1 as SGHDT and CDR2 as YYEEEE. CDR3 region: CASSVTISRTDTQYF. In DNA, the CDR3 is TGTGCCAGCAGCGTGACTATATCCCGCACAGATACGCAGTATTTT.

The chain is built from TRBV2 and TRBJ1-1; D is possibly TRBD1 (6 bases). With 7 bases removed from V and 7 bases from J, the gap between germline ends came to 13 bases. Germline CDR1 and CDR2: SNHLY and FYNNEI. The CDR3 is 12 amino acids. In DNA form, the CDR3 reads TGTGCCAGCATCAGGGGTTTTGGTGAAGCTTTCTTT. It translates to CASIRGFGEAFF. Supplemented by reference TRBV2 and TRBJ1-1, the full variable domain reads EPEVTQTPSHQVTQMGQEVILRCVPISNHLYFYWYRQILGQKVEFLVSFYNNEISEKSEIFDDQFSVERPDGSNFTLKIRSTKLEDSAMYFCASIRGFGEAFFGQGTRLTVV.

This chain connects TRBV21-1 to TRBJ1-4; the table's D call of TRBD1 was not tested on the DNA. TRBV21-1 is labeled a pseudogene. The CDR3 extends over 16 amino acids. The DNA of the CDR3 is TGTGCCAGCAGCAGCCAGACAGGGCGCAAGAATGAAAAACTGTTTTTT. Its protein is CASSSQTGRKNEKLFF.